These 9 T cell receptor beta chains were sequenced from one sample in a study of T cell repertoires in cytomegalovirus infection. TCRdb reprocessed the reads with MiXCR, giving one entry per CDR3 protein. The profile shows 200,000 to 300,000 distinct CDR3 sequences, 10% to 15% of them singletons. The specimen sequenced was PBMCs. Receptors were obtained from a human donor in good health (CMV status not recorded). Some clones in this sample may be carry-over from other donors' samples.

This clonotype was seen repeatedly, ten times or more. The chain is built from TRBV7-2 and TRBJ1-3; TRBD1 matches at 8 bases. The CDR3 has 17 residues. J lost 0 bases, V lost 1 base, and 5 bases had no gene match. Germline CDR1 is SGHTA and CDR2 is FQGNSA. In DNA form, the CDR3 reads TGTGCCAGCAGCTTAGTAGGGACAGGCTACTCTGGAAACACCATATATTTT. Translating gives CASSLVGTGYSGNTIYF. Full variable domain (missing parts from reference TRBV7-2 and TRBJ1-3): GAGVSQSPSNKVTEKGKDVELRCDPISGHTALYWYRQSLGQGLEFLIYFQGNSAPDKSGLPSDRFSAERTGGSVSTLTIQRTQQEDSAVYLCASSLVGTGYSGNTIYFGEGSWLTVV.

The gene calls are TRBV4-3 and TRBJ1-1; unclear D gene. The V gene's germline CDR1 is LGHNA and CDR2 YSLEER. Trimming stripped 3 bases from V and 3 bases from J, with 11 bases between. This CDR3 has 14 amino acids. CDR3 amino acids: CASSQGIADTEAFF. The CDR3 bases are TGCGCCAGCAGCCAGGGGATCGCGGACACTGAAGCTTTCTTT.

The table lists this clonotype with many counts. The chain is built from TRBV7-2 and TRBJ1-1; D is unclear. CDR1 is SGHTA, CDR2 FQGNSA, per germline. The length of the CDR3 is 15 residues. V was shortened by 1 base and J by 4 bases, with 13 bases between the two germline ends. In DNA form, the CDR3 reads TGTGCCAGCAGCTTAGAAAGGGTGGGGAGCACTGAAGCTTTCTTT. Translating it yields CASSLERVGSTEAFF. Full variable domain (rest looked up from reference TRBV7-2 and TRBJ1-1): GAGVSQSPSNKVTEKGKDVELRCDPISGHTALYWYRQSLGQGLEFLIYFQGNSAPDKSGLPSDRFSAERTGGSVSTLTIQRTQQEDSAVYLCASSLERVGSTEAFFGQGTRLTVV.

This clonotype was found many times. The chain is built from TRBV5-1 and TRBJ2-1; 7 bases match TRBD2. Trimming removed 7 bases from V and 5 bases from J; junction bases left unmatched: 9. Per the germline V gene, CDR1 is SGHRS and CDR2 is YFSETQ. This CDR3 comprises 14 residues. The CDR3 DNA is TGCGCCAGCTCGGGGGGATTTTCACACAATGAGCAGTTCTTC. Translated: CASSGGFSHNEQFF.

The chain joins TRBV19 to TRBJ1-2; 7 nucleotides align to TRBD1. V dropped 5 bases and J dropped 5; count of bases not matched to a gene: 8. The CDR3 consists of 14 residues. Germline values: CDR1 LNHDA, CDR2 SQIVND (reference sequence). The CDR3 DNA follows: TGTGCCAGTAGTCCCGACAGGGTTTCATATGGCTACACCTTC. As protein: CASSPDRVSYGYTF.

This clonotype was recorded many times. The chain couples TRBV7-2 to TRBJ1-1; 7 positions agree with TRBD1. V lost 0 bases and J lost 3; bases outside the gene matches: 7. The CDR3 has 16 amino acids. CDR1 is SGHTA, CDR2 FQGNSA, per germline. CDR3 sequence reads: CASSLAVTGFDTEAFF. The CDR3, as DNA: TGTGCCAGCAGCTTAGCTGTGACAGGGTTTGACACTGAAGCTTTCTTT.

J is TRBJ2-4 and V is TRBV12-3 or TRBV12-4; either TRBD1 or TRBD2 may supply D (5 bases each). V was pared by 5 bases and J by 8 bases, with 16 bases between. The CDR3 consists of 14 residues. In nucleotides, the CDR3 is TGTGCCAGCAGTCCCGGGGCAGGGAGACACATTCAGTACTTC. Its protein product is CASSPGAGRHIQYF.

The table lists this clonotype with many counts. This chain uses TRBV5-1 with TRBJ2-2, with no clear D. V was pared by 4 bases and J by 1 base, with 5 bases between. Germline CDR1 reads SGHRS; CDR2 reads YFSETQ. The CDR3 consists of 13 residues. The CDR3: CASSPMNTGELFF. The CDR3 region has the DNA TGCGCCAGCAGCCCAATGAACACCGGGGAGCTGTTTTTT.

This clonotype was observed many times. V usage is TRBV28 and J usage is TRBJ2-5; possible D gene TRBD2, 5 bases. V was cut by 6 bases and J by 7 bases, with 12 bases left in between. CDR1 MDHEN and CDR2 SYDVKM come from the germline V gene. The CDR3 has 12 residues. The CDR3, as DNA: TGTGCCAGCAGGACGGACTTGGGGACCCAGTACTTC. Residues: CASRTDLGTQYF.